These 4 T cell receptor beta chains were all obtained from the same sample, sequenced in a study of tumor-infiltrating lymphocytes in primary liver carcinoma. Extraction of RNA together with DNA used about 17-30 mg of unsorted bulk tissue. TCR beta cDNA came from about 0.45 ug total RNA, primed with a constant-region primer. Libraries for TCR beta were built through three nested multiplex PCR rounds, which together made up a slightly modified ARM-PCR procedure. In the first two PCR rounds, TRBV1-TRBV30 forward primers were paired with a C-beta reverse primer, and each round lasted roughly 9 cycles. TCRdb called the multiplex PCR reads again in MiXCR, with one record for every CDR3 protein. The table records 24,000 or so distinct CDR3 sequences, around 77% of them present only once. Source material: liver tumor tissue from sampling region 5. Described subset: tumor region T5, tumor centre. The receptors were gathered from a woman aged 30 to 39 with primary liver carcinoma and hepatitis B virus infection.

As to this clonotype: One end of the junction is discordant with germline, which a read error may explain. The V call is TRBV28, the J call TRBJ1-5; 8 positions match TRBD1. The CDR3 is made up of 12 amino acids. CDR1 is MDHEN, CDR2 SYDVKM, per germline. The CDR3 bases are TGTGCCAGCAGTATCACCGGGACAGGCCAGCATTTC. This sequence encodes CASSITGTGQHF.

In the case of this clonotype: This is likely a read error, given that the CDR3 carries no conserved phenylalanine or tryptophan at its end. This rearrangement joins TRBV6-5 to TRBJ2-7, with D possibly being TRBD1 (6 bases). V lost 4 bases to trimming and J lost 4 bases, with 17 bases between them. The CDR3 covers 15 residues. The germline V gene has CDR1 MNHEY and CDR2 SVGAGI. The CDR3, as DNA: TGTGCCAGCAGTTGCAAGGACAGCAGCTCTTACGAGCAGTACCTC. It yields the protein CASSCKDSSSYEQYL.

With regard to this clonotype: A single base separates this from a much larger clone, so it may be a read error. The V gene is TRBV20-1, the J gene TRBJ1-5; D is undetermined. This CDR3 region has 12 residues. The V gene's germline CDR1 is DFQATT and CDR2 SNEGSKA (reference sequence). In DNA form, the CDR3 reads TGCACTGCCAACGGGGGCAATCAGCCCCAGCATTTT. Encoded protein: CTANGGNQPQHF.

In DNA form, the CDR3 reads TGTGCCATCAGTACCCCTCTAGCGGGAGGATACAATGAGCAGTTCTTC. As protein: CAISTPLAGGYNEQFF. The rearrangement uses TRBV11-2 and TRBJ2-1; TRBD2 matches at 11 bases. This CDR3 contains 16 residues. CDR1 is SGHAT, CDR2 FQNNGV, per germline. V lost 10 bases, J lost 4 bases, and 12 bases stayed unmatched.